The TCR beta chain described here comes from a study of blood T cell repertoires in COVID-19. Study information: In each case, the material was cDNA or gDNA derived from T cells, B-cell-depleted T cells, or PBMCs.

The method was immunoSEQ multiplex PCR; TCRdb's version includes in-frame clones alone and lacks a portion of them. The table shows 130,000 or so clones, with roughly 91% occurring only once. Per the germline V gene, CDR1 is KGHSH and CDR2 is LQKENI. The CDR3 length is 14 residues. V lost 1 base and J 2 bases, leaving 9 bases between the germline ends. Sequenced input: peripheral blood. The V gene is TRBV18, the J gene TRBJ2-7; weak D call: TRBD2 (5 bases). The sequence derives from a man aged 50 to 59 with active or convalescent COVID-19. Here the CDR3 reads CASSPLEGPYEQYF. In DNA form, the CDR3 reads TGTGCCAGCTCACCACTTGAGGGTCCCTACGAGCAGTACTTC.